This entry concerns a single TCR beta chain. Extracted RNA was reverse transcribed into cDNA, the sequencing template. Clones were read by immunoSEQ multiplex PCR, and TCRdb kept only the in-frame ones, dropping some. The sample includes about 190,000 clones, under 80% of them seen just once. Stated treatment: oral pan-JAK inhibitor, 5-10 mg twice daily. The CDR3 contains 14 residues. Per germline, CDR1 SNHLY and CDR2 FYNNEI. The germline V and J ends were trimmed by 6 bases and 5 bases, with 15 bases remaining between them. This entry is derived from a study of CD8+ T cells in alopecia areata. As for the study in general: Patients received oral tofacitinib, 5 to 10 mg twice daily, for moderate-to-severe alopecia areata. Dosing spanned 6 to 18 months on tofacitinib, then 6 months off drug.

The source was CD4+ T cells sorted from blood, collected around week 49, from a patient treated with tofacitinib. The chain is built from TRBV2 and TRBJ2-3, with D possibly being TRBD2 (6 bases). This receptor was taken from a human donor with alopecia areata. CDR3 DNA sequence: TGTGCCAGCAGAATCCGGGACTTCGAAGATACGCAGTATTTT. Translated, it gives CASRIRDFEDTQYF.